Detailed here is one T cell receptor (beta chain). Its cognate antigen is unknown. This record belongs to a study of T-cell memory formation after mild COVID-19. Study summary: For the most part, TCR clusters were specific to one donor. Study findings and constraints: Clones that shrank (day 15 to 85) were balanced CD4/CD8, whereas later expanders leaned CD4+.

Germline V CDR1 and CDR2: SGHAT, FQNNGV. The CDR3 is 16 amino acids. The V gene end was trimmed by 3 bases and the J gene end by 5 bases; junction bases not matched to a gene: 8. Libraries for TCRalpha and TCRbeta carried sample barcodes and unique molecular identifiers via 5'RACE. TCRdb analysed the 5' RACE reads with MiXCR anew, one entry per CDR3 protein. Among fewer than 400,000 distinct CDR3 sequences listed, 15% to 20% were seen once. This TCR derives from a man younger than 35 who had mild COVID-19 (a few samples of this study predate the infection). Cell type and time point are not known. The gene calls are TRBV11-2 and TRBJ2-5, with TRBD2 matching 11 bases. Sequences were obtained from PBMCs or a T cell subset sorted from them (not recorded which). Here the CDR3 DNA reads TGTGCCAGCAGCTTGAATAGCGGGGGGGCCGGGGAGACCCAGTACTTC. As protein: CASSLNSGGAGETQYF.